The 23 T cell receptor beta chains presented below share a single source sample, sequenced in a study of identical twins. MiXCR, run by TCRdb on the 5' RACE reads, gives a single entry per CDR3 protein. Of a few hundred thousand distinct CDR3 sequences in the sample, around 18% are singletons; the top ten hold about 12%. Input material: naive T cells sorted from blood. These TCRs come from a man in his fifties or sixties in good health.

This chain connects TRBV6-5 to TRBJ1-1; the D gene is possibly TRBD1 (6 bases). In germline, CDR1 is MNHEY, CDR2 SVGAGI. The V gene lost 2 bases and the J gene lost 7 bases, with 17 bases spanning the gap. CDR3 length: 15 residues. CDR3 sequence (DNA): TGTGCCAGCAGTTACGCCACAGGGCCAGGAAGTGAAGCTTTCTTT. Encoded protein: CASSYATGPGSEAFF.

J is TRBJ2-1 and V is TRBV29-1; D possibly uses TRBD1 or TRBD2 (5 bases each). Germline V gene data show CDR1 as SQVTM and CDR2 as ANQGSEA. This CDR3 has 11 residues. V dropped 8 bases and J dropped 8 bases, with 13 bases sitting between them. The CDR3: CSSWGSDEQFF. In DNA form, the CDR3 reads TGCAGCTCCTGGGGGTCGGATGAGCAGTTCTTC.

This clonotype was observed many times. The chain joins TRBV20-1 to TRBJ1-2; no reliable D call. Trimming took off 5 bases at V and 4 bases at J, with 20 bases between the two ends. CDR1 DFQATT and CDR2 SNEGSKA come from the germline V gene (reference sequence). The CDR3 covers 15 residues. The CDR3 is CSAPLSRQSFYGYTF. DNA of the CDR3: TGCAGTGCTCCCCTCTCACGGCAGTCCTTCTATGGCTACACCTTC.

This clonotype came up many times. This rearrangement joins TRBV28 to TRBJ2-3; tentatively, D is TRBD1 (6 bases). CDR3 length equals 15 residues. Per germline, CDR1 MDHEN and CDR2 SYDVKM. V was trimmed by 4 bases and J by 1 base, leaving 12 bases between them. The CDR3 region is CASSSQGLGTDTQYF. DNA for the CDR3: TGTGCCAGCAGTTCCCAGGGGCTCGGCACAGATACGCAGTATTTT.

The sample holds many counts of this clonotype. The V gene is TRBV27, the J gene TRBJ1-2, with 8 bases matching TRBD1. In germline, CDR1 is MNHEY, CDR2 SMNVEV (reference sequence). The CDR3 has 19 amino acids. Trimming removed 0 bases from V and 4 bases from J; junction bases left unmatched: 16. CDR3 nucleotides: TGTGCCAGCAGTTTATCATCTCGCCAGGGGGCGAGGTTTGGCTATGGCTACACCTTC. It encodes CASSLSSRQGARFGYGYTF.

This clonotype was counted ten times or more. This chain links TRBV12-3 or TRBV12-4 with TRBJ1-1, with a tentative D call TRBD1 (5 bases). The CDR3 contains 15 residues. The germline V and J ends were trimmed by 7 bases and 1 base, with 16 bases remaining between them. For the CDR3, the DNA is TGTGCCAGCACGGATCAGGGCGCTACGAACACTGAAGCTTTCTTT. Translating gives CASTDQGATNTEAFF.

The genes are TRBV12-3 or TRBV12-4 and TRBJ1-1, with a possible D match to TRBD1 (5 bases). This CDR3 has 16 residues. V was pared by 5 bases and J by 6 bases, with 22 bases between. CDR3 region: CASSRSLTRARSEAFF. The CDR3 coding sequence is TGTGCCAGCAGTCGGTCCCTCACCAGGGCTCGATCTGAAGCTTTCTTT.

The chain carries TRBV20-1 and TRBJ2-1, with a possible D match to TRBD2 (6 bases). Trimming removed 6 bases from V and 0 bases from J, with 15 bases in between. The CDR3 spans 15 residues. Per the germline V gene, CDR1 is DFQATT and CDR2 is SNEGSKA (reference sequence). Written as DNA, the CDR3 is TGCAGTGCCAGGTCCCTAGCGAGCTCCTACAATGAGCAGTTCTTC. It specifies CSARSLASSYNEQFF.

The J gene is TRBJ1-1, the V gene TRBV20-1; 10 bases match TRBD1. The V and J ends lost 3 bases and 1 base, in that order; junction bases with no gene match: 2. Germline V gene lookup returns CDR1 DFQATT and CDR2 SNEGSKA (reference sequence). There are 14 residues in the CDR3. CDR3 residues: CSASGDRGNTEAFF. DNA of the CDR3: TGCAGTGCTAGTGGGGACAGGGGGAACACTGAAGCTTTCTTT.

In its sample, this clonotype was seen many times. The CDR3 spells CASSFKDRGLFSSPLHF. The CDR3 coding sequence is TGTGCCAGCAGTTTCAAGGACAGGGGGCTCTTCAGCTCACCCCTCCACTTT. This chain uses TRBV6-5 with TRBJ1-6, with 11 nucleotides matching TRBD1. The CDR3 has 17 amino acids. In germline, CDR1 is MNHEY, CDR2 SVGAGI. The junction had 12 bases not matched to a gene; V was cut back by 4 bases and J by 10 bases.

This clonotype was counted at least ten times. The chain couples TRBV27 to TRBJ2-2; 10 bases align to TRBD1. This CDR3 region has 16 residues. Trimming at V came to 1 base and at J to 6 bases, leaving 5 bases not matched to a gene. Per the germline V gene, CDR1 is MNHEY and CDR2 is SMNVEV (reference sequence). CDR3: CASSLLMTGGSGELFF. CDR3 in DNA: TGTGCCAGCAGTTTATTGATGACAGGGGGCTCCGGGGAGCTGTTTTTT.

J is TRBJ2-7 and V is TRBV6-1; D might be TRBD1 or TRBD2, each matching 5 bases. Germline loops: CDR1 MNHNS, CDR2 SASEGT. Trimming cost V 2 bases and J 2 bases, with 13 bases left between them. CDR3 length equals 15 residues. In nucleotides, the CDR3 is TGTGCCAGCAGTGAAATGAGGGGATTAGCCTACGAGCAGTACTTC. The encoded protein is CASSEMRGLAYEQYF.

This clonotype was picked up many times. For the CDR3, the DNA is TGTGCCAGCAGTCCACGGAGATTCATGAACACTGAAGCTTTCTTT. It is translated as CASSPRRFMNTEAFF. The chain employs TRBV7-9 and TRBJ1-1; D call uncertain. Germline values: CDR1 SEHNR, CDR2 FQNEAQ (reference sequence). This CDR3 contains 15 residues. V was trimmed by 6 bases and J by 0 bases, leaving 14 bases between them.

At least ten counts were recorded for this clonotype. The rearrangement joins TRBV7-8 to TRBJ2-3, with 10 bases fitting TRBD2. Germline assignment: CDR1 SGHVS and CDR2 FQNEAQ. The junction had 6 bases not matched to a gene; V was cut back by 5 bases and J by 1 base. The CDR3 is 16 residues long. CDR3 sequence (DNA): TGTGCCAGCAGCCCATTAGCGGGGGGCGGCACAGATACGCAGTATTTT. Its protein product is CASSPLAGGGTDTQYF.

This clonotype has a count of ten or more. In DNA, the CDR3 is TGTGCCAGCAGTTTAGGAGGGAACGCTTTCTTT. It encodes CASSLGGNAFF. The V gene is TRBV12-3 or TRBV12-4, the J gene TRBJ1-1; D is unclear. Between the trimmed V and J ends, which lost 1 base and 11 bases, there was a span of 8 bases. The CDR3 is 11 amino acids.

This chain uses TRBV6-5 with TRBJ2-6; TRBD2 agrees at 11 bases. V trimming: 4 bases; J trimming: 0 bases; junction bases outside the gene matches: 8. From germline, CDR1 is MNHEY and CDR2 SVGAGI. The CDR3 sequence is 19 residues long. The chain's CDR3 is CASSLAGTSGSSGANVLTF. The CDR3 DNA follows: TGTGCCAGCAGTTTAGCCGGGACTAGCGGAAGCTCTGGGGCCAACGTCCTGACTTTC.

The rearrangement links TRBV7-2 to TRBJ2-7; 7 bases are shared with TRBD1. Germline loops: CDR1 SGHTA, CDR2 FQGNSA. The ends lost 3 bases at V and 2 bases at J; junction bases unmatched: 4. This CDR3 region has 14 residues. CDR3 sequence (DNA): TGTGCCAGCAGCTTGACAGGGTTTGCCTACGAGCAGTACTTC. Its protein product is CASSLTGFAYEQYF. Filled out from reference TRBV7-2 and TRBJ2-7, the complete variable domain reads GAGVSQSPSNKVTEKGKDVELRCDPISGHTALYWYRQSLGQGLEFLIYFQGNSAPDKSGLPSDRFSAERTGGSVSTLTIQRTQQEDSAVYLCASSLTGFAYEQYFGPGTRLTVT.

The chain joins TRBV6-2 or TRBV6-3 to TRBJ1-1; D is uncertain. V shed 7 bases and J shed 1 base, with 13 bases lying between them. The germline V gene has CDR1 MNHEY and CDR2 SVGEGT. This CDR3 comprises 14 residues. The DNA of the CDR3 is TGTGCCAGCACCTCATACCCAGAGAACACTGAAGCTTTCTTT. This encodes CASTSYPENTEAFF.

The table lists this clonotype with a few counts. This chain joins TRBV5-6 and TRBJ1-4; D remains unclear. The CDR3 spans 15 residues. Germline V gives CDR1 SGHDT, CDR2 YYEEEE. Trimming pared 1 base from V and 6 bases from J, leaving 13 bases between. The CDR3 DNA reads as TGTGCCAGCAGCTTGCCGGGAGCTAAGGATGAAAAACTGTTTTTT. Amino acid sequence: CASSLPGAKDEKLFF.

This clonotype was detected many times. The V gene is TRBV20-1, the J gene TRBJ1-4, with TRBD1 identical over 8 bases. The CDR3 contains 15 residues. The junction had 6 bases not matched to a gene; V was cut back by 1 base and J by 5 bases. CDR1 and CDR2 (germline): DFQATT, SNEGSKA (reference sequence). CDR3 DNA sequence: TGCAGTGCTAGAGGCCCAGGGGGCATCAATGAAAAACTGTTTTTT. It codes for CSARGPGGINEKLFF.

A few counts support this clonotype. This chain links TRBV6-1 with TRBJ2-3, with D tentatively TRBD1 or TRBD2 (5 bases each). The V gene lost 6 bases and the J gene lost 6 bases, with 13 bases spanning the gap. The CDR3 runs to 13 residues. Per the germline V gene, CDR1 is MNHNS and CDR2 is SASEGT. CDR3 sequence reads: CASRSPGTDTQYF. Written as DNA, the CDR3 is TGTGCCAGCAGATCCCCAGGGACCGATACGCAGTATTTT.

V gene TRBV4-1 combines with J gene TRBJ2-7; tentative D call: TRBD1 (5 bases). The germline V gene has CDR1 MGHRA and CDR2 YSYEKL. Trimming shortened V by 2 bases and J by 5 bases, and 16 bases separated the two germline ends. The CDR3 totals 15 residues. CDR3 region: CASSQLSQGINEQYF. DNA of the CDR3: TGCGCCAGCAGCCAACTCAGTCAGGGAATAAACGAGCAGTACTTC.

This clonotype occurred once. The gene calls are TRBV9 and TRBJ2-1, with D unresolved. V lost 4 bases and J lost 6, with 17 bases in between. CDR1 is SGDLS, CDR2 YYNGEE, per germline. There are 15 residues in the CDR3. DNA of the CDR3: TGTGCCAGCAGCCCTGGCCCCTCGCAGCGCAATGAGCAGTTCTTC. This sequence encodes CASSPGPSQRNEQFF. The variable domain in full, with the rest retrieved from reference TRBV9 and TRBJ2-1, is DSGVTQTPKHLITATGQRVTLRCSPRSGDLSVYWYQQSLDQGLQFLIQYYNGEERAKGNILERFSAQQFPDLHSELNLSSLELGDSALYFCASSPGPSQRNEQFFGPGTRLTVL.